This T cell receptor beta chain was documented in a study of T cell responses to AZD1222 COVID-19 vaccine (dated by TCRdb to the early 2020s). General notes on the study: A total of 233 trial participants underwent TCR sequencing, of whom 200 to 220 had received two doses of AZD1222 and some 25 had received two doses of the MenACWY control vaccine. Enrollment into the trials was organized by age into subgroups of 18-55, 56-69 and 70-plus years, and those subgroups contained roughly 140, 27 and 60 TCR-sequenced participants, respectively.

The junction shows trimming of 4 bases on V and 5 bases on J, and the gene matches do not reach 11 bases of it. CDR1 and CDR2 (SGHRS, YFSETQ) derive from the germline V gene. Including cysteine and phenylalanine, the CDR3 has 17 amino acids. Here the CDR3 DNA is all that survives: 51 bases in frame from base 1. According to the study, the label for this sample's time point signals: about 28 days (+/-7) after the second vaccine dose. Interpreted using the paper, the treatment or condition label stands for: meningococcal conjugate vaccine given as trial control. Vaccinee samples came from UK trials COV001 and COV002, including a single-blind randomized controlled phase 2/3 trial of AZD1222 (ChAdOx1 nCoV-19) in healthy adults. For TCRbeta chain sequencing, PBMC samples were collected from trial participants at day 0 and at day 28 after the second dose. The CDR3 regions of human TCRbeta chains were subjected to immunosequencing. In the paper's pipeline: Repertoire TCRs were checked for matches against a reference library of SARS-CoV-2-specific TCRs that had been generated using the MIRA antigen-specificity platform. Breadth was defined as the fraction of unique TCRs that were SARS-CoV-2-associated, and depth was defined as the fraction of total T cells that were SARS-CoV-2-associated. Using the MIRA data, each spike-specific TCR was mapped to the spike region that the TCR reacts to and placed in a CD4 or CD8 class. Log10-transformed breadth and depth values were compared by one-way ANOVA with Sidak's multiple comparisons tests. This immuneACCESS table, as held by TCRdb, lists in-frame sequences with V and J called but not all clones. Of the missing ones, under half trace to an unresolved V gene in checked studies; the others have no known cause. The V and J calls and the clone size are those of that table, but D and trimming were determined from the DNA. For this sample there are roughly 180,000 clones; 80% to 95% appear just once. 1% of the sample comes from the top ten.

This clone was detected once. Its antigen is unknown. Per-base quality was not reported, and no clone a single base away is much larger than it. General study outcomes and caveats: Participants were mostly white British and included more females than males, and it was suggested by the authors that clonal diversity may have been underestimated. The 56-69-year group was small, and its depth increase did not reach significance, likely because of low power. Only six AZD1222 recipients were SARS-CoV-2 seropositive at baseline, limiting conclusions about previously exposed vaccinees. Because no day 14 peak-response samples were available, repertoires were characterized only after the peak T cell response. After two AZD1222 doses, spike-specific TCR breadth and depth were significantly higher than at day 0 and than in MenACWY recipients. Reportedly, almost half of the unique spike-specific TCRs recognized epitopes lying outside the regions that are mutated in the B.1.351 and B.1.1.7 variants. CD4 TCRs associated with the vaccine covered the entire spike protein, and the dominant responses were in regions 160-218 and 743-854.

This sequence uses TRBV5-1 and TRBJ2-2; 10 central bases correspond to TRBD1. The sequence was collected from an adult who received the MenACWY meningococcal vaccine as a control. The material was peripheral blood, obtained 28 days after the second dose of the MenACWY control vaccine. The CDR3 region reads CASSLLTAGQGTGELFF. Here is the DNA: TGCGCCAGCAGCCTGCTGACGGCGGGACAGGGGACCGGGGAGCTGTTTTTT.